This T cell receptor beta chain originates from a study of CD8 T cells in ankylosing spondylitis. This clonotype has a count of ten or more. TCRdb analysed the 5' RACE reads with MiXCR anew, one entry per CDR3 protein. The repertoire includes around 210,000 distinct CDR3 sequences, approximately 7.6% of them detected once, and 4.8% sits in the top ten. The V and J ends lost 7 bases and 3 bases respectively, with 15 bases between them. Germline V gene lookup returns CDR1 MDHEN and CDR2 SYDVKM. The CDR3 contains 15 residues. This TCR came from a female donor with ankylosing spondylitis or in good health (not recorded which). The chain couples TRBV28 to TRBJ1-4, with TRBD1 as a possible D gene (5 bases). The sample consisted of blood, either unsorted or a sorted T cell fraction (not recorded which). The CDR3 spells CASTPAGGPNEKLFF. The CDR3 DNA follows: TGTGCCAGCACCCCGGCCGGGGGACCTAATGAAAAACTGTTTTTT.